The 22 T cell receptor beta chains presented below share a single source sample, sequenced in a study of molecular identifiers for immune sequencing clone quantification. TCRdb recomputed calls from the PCR reads with MiXCR, one row per CDR3 protein. Of approximately 550,000 distinct CDR3 sequences listed, 25% are singletons. The source material was naive CD8+ T cells from blood, with Jurkat cell RNA spiked in. Subset indicated: FACS-sorted CD8+CD4-CCR7+CD45RA+ naive T cells. These TCRs come from a human donor in good health. Some libraries in this study had Jurkat cell RNA spiked in.

This clonotype has more than one count but fewer than ten. J is TRBJ2-2 and V is TRBV27; no definite D call. Germline values: CDR1 MNHEY, CDR2 SMNVEV (reference sequence). Trimming removed 6 bases at V and 6 bases at J, with 11 bases between. This CDR3 spans 13 amino acids. The CDR3 nucleotides are TGTGCCAGCAGCCCTAGGTTGGCCGGGGAGCTGTTTTTT. This translates into CASSPRLAGELFF.

The chain has TRBV19 and TRBJ2-1; the D gene is possibly TRBD2 (6 bases). This CDR3 region has 15 residues. V was trimmed by 5 bases and J by 2 bases, leaving 13 bases between them. CDR1 and CDR2 from the germline V gene are LNHDA and SQIVND (reference sequence). CDR3 residues: CASSPGDWAYNEQFF. DNA of the CDR3: TGTGCCAGTAGTCCGGGAGACTGGGCCTACAATGAGCAGTTCTTC.

A few counts support this clonotype. The chain couples TRBV7-9 to TRBJ2-2, with 7 nucleotides matching TRBD1. V shed 5 bases, J shed 4 bases, and the junction held 13 bases outside the gene matches. Germline assignment: CDR1 SEHNR and CDR2 FQNEAQ (reference sequence). This CDR3 is built from 17 residues. The CDR3 spells CASSPRRQGPSTGELFF. CDR3 DNA sequence: TGTGCCAGCAGCCCACGCAGACAGGGACCGAGCACCGGGGAGCTGTTTTTT.

This clonotype was observed a few times. The chain links TRBV11-2 to TRBJ2-7; 11 bases match TRBD2. Germline V gene sequence: CDR1 SGHAT, CDR2 FQNNGV. The ends lost 5 bases at V and 2 bases at J; junction bases unmatched: 2. The CDR3 sequence is 14 residues long. CDR3 loop: CASSQLAGAYEQYF. As DNA, the CDR3 is TGTGCCAGCAGCCAACTAGCGGGGGCCTACGAGCAGTACTTC.

To note about this clonotype: Germline and junction disagree at one end, which may indicate a read error. This chain connects TRBV7-2 to TRBJ2-1; D remains unclear. Germline V gene lookup returns CDR1 SGHTA and CDR2 FQGNSA. The CDR3 is 13 amino acids. CDR3 bases: TGTGCCAGCAGCTTAGCGATGGGTAATGGGCAGTTCTTC. The encoded protein is CASSLAMGNGQFF. Drawing the rest from reference TRBV7-2 and TRBJ2-1, the complete variable domain is GAGVSQSPSNKVTEKGKDVELRCDPISGHTALYWYRQSLGQGLEFLIYFQGNSAPDKSGLPSDRFSAERTGGSVSTLTIQRTQQEDSAVYLCASSLAMGNGQFFGPGTRLTVL.

The chain couples TRBV6-6 to TRBJ1-4; D is perhaps TRBD1 (6 bases). Germline V gene lookup returns CDR1 MNHNY and CDR2 SVGAGI (reference sequence). CDR3 length: 14 amino acids. V was shortened by 7 bases and J by 4 bases, with 13 bases between the two germline ends. CDR3 amino acids: CASINRESNEKLFF. The DNA for the CDR3 is TGTGCCAGCATCAACAGGGAGAGTAATGAAAAACTGTTTTTT.

On this clonotype itself: Being one base from a much bigger clone, this may be a read error. The rearrangement joins TRBV20-1 to TRBJ2-3; no definite D call. CDR1 DFQATT and CDR2 SNEGSKA come from the germline V gene (reference sequence). CDR3 length equals 15 residues. Deletions cut 3 bases from V and 2 bases from J, with 15 bases between. The CDR3 sequence is CSASFPRLLTDTQYF. The DNA for the CDR3 is TGCAGTGCTAGCTTCCCCCGTCTCCTCACAGATACGCAGTATTTT.

V and J are TRBV4-3 and TRBJ2-2; a possible D gene is TRBD1 (5 bases). This CDR3 has 17 amino acids. Trimming cost V 0 bases and J 3 bases, with 14 bases left between them. Germline CDR1 and CDR2: LGHNA and YSLEER. Written as DNA, the CDR3 is TGCGCCAGCAGCCAAGAGGTTAGGGGAACGGACACCGGGGAGCTGTTTTTT. Amino acid sequence: CASSQEVRGTDTGELFF.

This chain links TRBV12-3 or TRBV12-4 with TRBJ1-6; 9 nucleotides align to TRBD1. Trimming at V came to 4 bases and at J to 4 bases, leaving 2 bases not matched to a gene. CDR3 length: 15 amino acids. Here the CDR3 DNA reads TGTGCCAGCAGTTCGACAGGGGGTTATAATTCACCCCTCCACTTT. This sequence encodes CASSSTGGYNSPLHF.

The chain's CDR3 is CASSSDREYTEAFF. For the CDR3, the DNA is TGTGCCAGCAGCTCTGACAGGGAGTACACTGAAGCTTTCTTT. The chain joins TRBV5-8 to TRBJ1-1; 7 nucleotides match TRBD1. Germline CDR1 reads SGHTS; CDR2 reads YDEGEE. Losses at the gene ends were 3 bases for V and 3 bases for J; bases not matched to a gene: 5. The CDR3 loop spans 14 amino acids. Drawing the rest from reference TRBV5-8 and TRBJ1-1, the complete variable domain is EAGVTQSPTHLIKTRGQQATLRCSPISGHTSVYWYQQALGLGLQFLLWYDEGEERNRGNFPPRFSGRQFPNYSSELNVNALELEDSALYLCASSSDREYTEAFFGQGTRLTVV.

This clonotype was observed many times. The chain has TRBV2 and TRBJ2-3; D remains unclear. The germline V and J ends were trimmed by 1 base and 0 bases, with 14 bases remaining between them. This CDR3 spans 17 amino acids. Germline V gives CDR1 SNHLY, CDR2 FYNNEI. Written as DNA, the CDR3 is TGTGCCAGCAGTGAAGATGTCCGTCCCTCTAGCACAGATACGCAGTATTTT. Encoded protein: CASSEDVRPSSTDTQYF.

This chain joins TRBV7-9 and TRBJ1-2; D gene unclear. The ends were cut back, 1 base at V and 3 bases at J, with 12 bases in the middle. This CDR3 is 15 amino acids long. Germline V gene sequence: CDR1 SEHNR, CDR2 FQNEAQ (reference sequence). CDR3 sequence: CASSLVLQTHYGYTF. The CDR3 region has the DNA TGTGCCAGCAGCTTAGTTCTTCAGACGCACTATGGCTACACCTTC.

The chain recombines TRBV27 with TRBJ1-5; no reliable D call. Germline CDR1 reads MNHEY; CDR2 reads SMNVEV (reference sequence). The CDR3 totals 16 residues. The ends were cut back, 2 bases at V and 1 base at J, with 12 bases in the middle. The chain's CDR3 is CASSLADGGSNQPQHF. The CDR3 DNA sequence: TGTGCCAGCAGTTTAGCGGATGGAGGGAGCAATCAGCCCCAGCATTTT.

As concerns this clonotype: Mismatch with germline at one junction end may stem from a read error. The rearrangement uses TRBV20-1 and TRBJ2-2, with 7 bases fitting TRBD1. CDR1 is DFQATT and CDR2 is SNEGSKA in the germline V gene (reference sequence). This CDR3 contains 15 residues. CDR3 in DNA: TGCAGTGCCAGGGTAGGGGGCTCAGTCACCGGGGCGCTGTTTTTT. Its translation is CSARVGGSVTGALFF.

This clonotype was detected once. A much larger clone lies a single base off, so this may be a read error. The rearrangement joins TRBV29-1 to TRBJ2-7; D possibly corresponds to TRBD1 (6 bases). V was cut by 6 bases and J by 3 bases, with 18 bases left in between. Germline values: CDR1 SQVTM, CDR2 ANQGSEA. There are 14 residues in the CDR3. The CDR3: CSVNRDNQYYEQYF. In nucleotides, the CDR3 is TGCAGCGTGAACCGGGACAACCAATACTACGAGCAGTACTTC.

As for this clonotype: A much more abundant neighbour one base away suggests this may be a read error. The V and J genes are TRBV20-1 and TRBJ2-5; TRBD2 matches 7 bases. CDR3 length: 16 residues. V shed 3 bases, J shed 2 bases, and the junction held 12 bases outside the gene matches. The germline V gene encodes CDR1 DFQATT and CDR2 SNEGSKA (reference sequence). CDR3 sequence reads: CSASDKRDYLQETQYF. The CDR3 DNA is TGCAGTGCTAGTGATAAGAGGGACTATCTACAAGAGACCCAGTACTTC.

The gene calls are TRBV12-3 or TRBV12-4 and TRBJ2-1; no definite D call. The CDR3 is 11 amino acids. Trimming stripped 6 bases from V and 10 bases from J, with 10 bases between. CDR3 protein: CASRARWEQFF. The CDR3 DNA reads as TGTGCCAGCAGGGCCCGTTGGGAGCAGTTCTTC.

Details on this clonotype: A much larger clone is a single base away; this may be a read error. This rearrangement joins TRBV9 to TRBJ1-4; weak D call: TRBD1 (6 bases). The length of the CDR3 is 17 residues. Germline-derived CDR1 and CDR2 are SGDLS and YYNGEE. Written as DNA, the CDR3 is TGTGCCAGCAGCCTGTATGCTGGGACACCCTCTCGTGAAGAACTGTTTTTT. Encoded protein: CASSLYAGTPSREELFF.

Details on this clonotype: A much more abundant neighbour one base away suggests this may be a read error. The CDR3 sequence is CASSLDRQGWGIEAFF. The CDR3 bases are TGCGCCAGCAGCTTGGATCGACAGGGGTGGGGGATTGAAGCTTTCTTT. The chain uses TRBV5-1 and TRBJ1-1, with 8 bases that match TRBD1. V was pared by 0 bases and J by 7 bases, with 11 bases of the junction left unmatched. There are 16 residues in the CDR3. Looked up from germline, CDR1 is SGHRS and CDR2 is YFSETQ.

This clonotype was seen repeatedly, ten times or more. The CDR3 reads CASSLPTLAGGPDTQYF. In DNA, the CDR3 is TGTGCCAGCAGCTTGCCTACTCTAGCGGGAGGGCCAGATACGCAGTATTTT. The chain has TRBV5-4 and TRBJ2-3; 12 bases map to TRBD2. The CDR3 is 17 residues long. Unmatched junction bases numbered 7, after V lost 1 base and J lost 4 bases. Germline V gene sequence: CDR1 SGHNT, CDR2 YYREEE (reference sequence).

This clonotype has just a few counts. J is TRBJ1-2 and V is TRBV19; 10 positions agree with TRBD1. V was clipped by 3 bases and J by 5 bases; unmatched bases: 12. This CDR3 has 17 residues. Germline V CDR1 and CDR2: LNHDA, SQIVND (reference sequence). The CDR3 nucleotides are TGTGCCAGTAGTATTATGACAGGGGGCGAAACTTTGTATGGCTACACCTTC. Protein sequence: CASSIMTGGETLYGYTF.

This clonotype has a handful of counts. The chain employs TRBV6-5 and TRBJ2-7, with D maybe TRBD1 (6 bases). The CDR3 length is 14 residues. In germline, CDR1 is MNHEY, CDR2 SVGAGI. Trimming removed 4 bases at V and 3 bases at J, with 13 bases between. The CDR3 DNA follows: TGTGCCAGCAGTTTAGGGGACACCGTCTACGAGCAGTACTTC. Protein product: CASSLGDTVYEQYF.